The 12 T cell receptor beta chains listed next were all sequenced from one sample in a study of early T cells in non-severe SARS-CoV-2 infection. TCRdb reprocessed the 5' RACE reads via MiXCR and lists one record per CDR3 protein. Of about 81,000 distinct CDR3 sequences in the sample, roughly 5.7% were seen once. The sequencing sample was made of whole blood. These receptors came from an adult who was a healthcare worker with PCR-confirmed SARS-CoV-2 infection or an uninfected control (not recorded which).

The V gene is TRBV14, the J gene TRBJ2-1, with no clear D. Germline-derived CDR1 and CDR2 are SGHDN and FVKESK. The V end lost 0 bases, the J end lost 15 bases, and 15 bases lay between the germline ends. The CDR3 has 13 amino acids. The CDR3 protein is CASSQDTQWVRFF. CDR3 nucleotides: TGTGCCAGCAGCCAAGATACCCAATGGGTTCGGTTCTTC.

This chain links TRBV5-5 with TRBJ2-3, with D unresolved. This CDR3 is built from 12 residues. The V end lost 5 bases, the J end lost 8 bases, and 12 bases lay between the germline ends. CDR1 and CDR2 (germline): SGHKS, YYEKEE (reference sequence). The chain's CDR3 is CASSSLEPTQYF. The CDR3 DNA sequence: TGTGCCAGCAGTTCACTTGAGCCTACGCAGTATTTT.

The sample holds many counts of this clonotype. The chain carries TRBV5-1 and TRBJ1-2; TRBD1 agrees at 7 bases. The CDR3 covers 14 residues. CDR1 and CDR2 from the germline V gene are SGHRS and YFSETQ. The ends lost 4 bases at V and 2 bases at J; junction bases unmatched: 5. The chain's CDR3 is CASSGGQVNYGYTF. The CDR3, as DNA: TGCGCCAGCAGCGGCGGACAGGTCAACTATGGCTACACCTTC.

Comment on this clonotype: The junction and the germline gene differ at one end; a read error may be behind it. This chain joins TRBV28 and TRBJ1-4, with D unresolved. This CDR3 has 13 residues. Germline V gives CDR1 MDHEN, CDR2 SYDVKM. The CDR3 spells CASSADIYEKLFF. CDR3 DNA sequence: TGTGCCAGCAGTGCCGACATCTATGAAAAGCTGTTTTTT.

Ten or more counts support this clonotype. CDR3 in amino acids: CASSLEGSLEQFF. In DNA form, the CDR3 reads TGTGCCAGCAGCTTAGAGGGCAGCCTTGAGCAGTTCTTC. The rearrangement joins TRBV11-2 to TRBJ2-1, with unresolved D. Looked up from germline, CDR1 is SGHAT and CDR2 is FQNNGV. The CDR3 sequence is 13 residues long. Trimming removed 0 bases at V and 9 bases at J, with 9 bases between.

This clonotype was seen a handful of times. J is TRBJ1-6 and V is TRBV12-3 or TRBV12-4; perhaps TRBD1 as D (5 bases). The V and J ends lost 1 base and 12 bases respectively, with 13 bases between them. The CDR3 runs 14 residues. The CDR3 sequence: CASSLGQSQGPLHF. The CDR3 nucleotides read TGTGCCAGCAGTTTAGGACAGTCCCAGGGACCCCTCCACTTT.

This chain uses TRBV27 with TRBJ2-7; perhaps TRBD2 as D (6 bases). V lost 2 bases and J lost 0, with 11 bases in between. The CDR3 extends over 15 amino acids. The V gene's germline CDR1 is MNHEY and CDR2 SMNVEV (reference sequence). CDR3 DNA sequence: TGTGCCAGCAGTTTAGCCCAGGGAGGCTCCTACGAGCAGTACTTC. Amino acids: CASSLAQGGSYEQYF.

The rearrangement joins TRBV18 to TRBJ2-3; D gene unclear. This CDR3 is 14 amino acids long. V lost 5 bases, J lost 4 bases, and 13 bases lay in between. From germline, CDR1 is KGHSH and CDR2 LQKENI. The CDR3, as DNA: TGTGCCAGCTCATCAACCTATTTGGCAGATACGCAGTATTTT. Amino acids: CASSSTYLADTQYF.

This clonotype showed up many times. The J gene is TRBJ2-1, the V gene TRBV5-1; weak D call: TRBD2 (6 bases). The CDR3 contains 16 residues. From germline, CDR1 is SGHRS and CDR2 YFSETQ. V gave up 4 bases and J gave up 5 bases, with 19 bases separating them. The CDR3 sequence is CASSPRRVADDNEQFF. For the CDR3, the DNA is TGCGCCAGCAGCCCCCGGAGGGTAGCGGATGACAATGAGCAGTTCTTC.

Notes on this clonotype: Being one base from a much bigger clone, this may be a read error. The CDR3 DNA reads as TGTGCCAGCAGCCAAGATGATGGACTAGCGGGGACCAGCACAGATACGCAGTATTTT. Protein sequence: CASSQDDGLAGTSTDTQYF. This chain uses TRBV3-1 with TRBJ2-3; the match to TRBD2 covers 12 bases. The junction had 7 bases not matched to a gene; V was cut back by 0 bases and J by 0 bases. This CDR3 is 19 amino acids long. Germline CDR1 is LGHDT and CDR2 is YNNKEL (reference sequence).

This clonotype was detected ten times or more. This chain connects TRBV14 to TRBJ1-3; D gene ambiguous. The germline V and J ends were trimmed by 4 bases and 9 bases, with 10 bases remaining between them. This CDR3 spans 12 amino acids. Germline CDR1 SGHDN, CDR2 FVKESK. CDR3 bases: TGTGCCAGCAGCCGCAACGTTTTCACCATATATTTT. This sequence encodes CASSRNVFTIYF.

This clonotype was found a few times. The J gene is TRBJ2-7, the V gene TRBV28, with D possibly being TRBD1 (6 bases). The CDR3 has 15 residues. Germline CDR1 and CDR2: MDHEN and SYDVKM. V lost 1 base and J lost 1, with 11 bases in between. CDR3 region: CASSLFRDTSYEQYF. In DNA form, the CDR3 reads TGTGCCAGCAGTTTATTTCGGGACACTTCCTACGAGCAGTACTTC.